This T cell receptor beta chain was captured by sequencing in a study of Ad26.COV2.S vaccination and SARS-CoV-2 variants (dated by TCRdb to about 2021). Background for the entire study: Donors in the vaccine arm were drawn from COV1001, a multicentre, randomized, double-blind, placebo-controlled phase I-IIa trial testing Ad26.COV2.S in healthy adults. TCRbeta repertoire sequencing served as the tool for gauging how specific and how broad the SARS-CoV-2-reactive T cell receptors were following Ad26.COV2.S vaccination. Throughout the experiments and outcome assessment, investigators stayed blinded to trial group allocation. A total of around 32 samples were included in the TCR-sequenced set, comprising approximately 20 Ad26.COV2.S vaccine recipients, 5 placebo recipients and 8 SARS-CoV-2 convalescent individuals. Ad26.COV2.S was given intramuscularly at 5x10^10 or 1x10^11 viral particles, as a single shot or as two shots 56 days apart. Participants in the trial were split at random into five groups of five each, receiving low-dose or high-dose Ad26.COV2.S once or twice, or else placebo on both occasions. What the research found in general, with its limitations: Comparable non-spike TCR breadth was observed between vaccine and placebo recipients, consistent with only spike being contained in the vaccine. The authors noted that the TCR breadth and depth analyses may have underestimated total T cell responses. Compared with placebo recipients, Ad26.COV2.S recipients showed higher spike-specific TCR breadth (P = 0.0014). Substantial breadth of spike-specific CD8+ and CD4+ T cell responses was reported after vaccination. The study was not powered to compare responses between vaccine doses or regimens.

The sample's treatment or condition, from its label and the paper: roughly 20 received Ad26.COV2.S at low or high dose, single or two shots; roughly 5 received placebo; per-sample allocation not given. Repertoires of vaccine and placebo recipients were sequenced from samples taken on day 63 after the first injection. Cohort 1b enrolled around 23 adults aged 18-55 years at a single site in Boston, USA, between 29 July and 7 August 2020. Ad26.COV2.S was a replication-incompetent adenovirus type 26 vector expressing a prefusion-stabilized SARS-CoV-2 spike protein from the original Wuhan strain. TCRbeta CDR3 regions were sequenced with the immunoSEQ Assay. After extraction, genomic DNA underwent amplification by bias-controlled multiplex PCR, followed by high-throughput sequencing. Per the source publication's procedure: To quantify the absolute abundance of every unique TCRbeta CDR3 region, sequences were collapsed and filtered. T cell fraction was estimated by normalization of TCRbeta template counts to usable DNA, with usable DNA being measured through amplification of reference genes present in all nucleated cells. Repertoire TCRs were annotated as SARS-CoV-2-specific by exact matching of V gene, CDR3 amino acid sequence and J gene to a known reactive TCR set. The reference SARS-CoV-2 TCR set was derived from MIRA and filtered for enrichment in COVID-19-positive ImmuneCODE repertoires, a step that removed public or cross-reactive TCRs. Using the MIRA antigens, annotated TCRs were further analysed by specific ORF or by position within an ORF. Breadth was defined as the number of annotated unique rearrangements divided by the total number of unique productive rearrangements, and depth was defined as the summed frequency of the annotated unique rearrangements. Two-sided Wilcoxon rank-sum tests were used to compare TCR breadth between groups. This is the immuneACCESS table as TCRdb keeps it, with only in-frame sequences that have V and J called. A part of the clones is gone; compared with another copy, unresolved V genes explain less than half, and the rest is unexplained. The V and J calls and clone size were taken over from that table, and D and trimming were inferred from the DNA. The sample profile shows 400,000 to 450,000 clones; around 92% of them were found once. The ten largest clones represent roughly 1.7% of the sample.

This clone is a singleton in its sample. There is no known antigen for this receptor. No base qualities exist here, and no much larger clone lies one base off it. The source was peripheral blood, collected in a trial of Ad26.COV2.S vaccine versus placebo. The clonotype was recovered from a person between 18 and 65 years old who received the Ad26.COV2.S COVID-19 vaccine or a placebo.

This receptor carries the CDR3 CAWSRQGHYEQYF. The base sequence is TGTGCCTGGAGTCGGCAGGGGCACTACGAGCAGTACTTC. The sequence links TRBV30 to TRBJ2-7; a tentative D match to TRBD1 spans 6 bases. The germline V gene (reference sequence) provides CDR1 GTSNPN and CDR2 SVGIG. The CDR3 runs 13 amino acids, cysteine and phenylalanine included. Only CDR3 DNA is held: 39 bases, read in frame from base 1. Deletion took 2 bases off V and 3 bases off J, with a span of 11 bases between the germline ends.